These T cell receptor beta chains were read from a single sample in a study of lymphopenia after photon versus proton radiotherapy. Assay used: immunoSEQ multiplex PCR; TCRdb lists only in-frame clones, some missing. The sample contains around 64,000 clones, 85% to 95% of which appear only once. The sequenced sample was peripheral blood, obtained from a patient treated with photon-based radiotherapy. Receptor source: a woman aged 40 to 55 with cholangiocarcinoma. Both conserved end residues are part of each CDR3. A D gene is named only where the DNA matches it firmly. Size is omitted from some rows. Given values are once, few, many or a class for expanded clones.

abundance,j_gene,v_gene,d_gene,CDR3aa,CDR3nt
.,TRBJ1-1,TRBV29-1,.,CSVEGTGTKEAFF,TGCAGCGTCGAGGGGACCGGGACGAAAGAAGCTTTCTTT
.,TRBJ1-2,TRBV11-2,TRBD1,CASSAGGAGYGYTF,TGTGCCAGCAGCGCAGGGGGCGCGGGCTATGGCTACACCTTC
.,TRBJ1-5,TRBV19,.,CASSYRRSGQPQHF,TGTGCCAGTTCTTATCGACGCTCCGGGCAGCCCCAGCATTTT
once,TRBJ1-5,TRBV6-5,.,CASSEQGINQPQHF,TGTGCCAGCAGTGAGCAGGGAATCAATCAGCCCCAGCATTTT
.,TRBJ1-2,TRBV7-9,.,CASSFSRQADYGYTF,TGTGCCAGCAGCTTTTCCCGACAGGCCGACTATGGCTACACCTTC
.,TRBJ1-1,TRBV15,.,CATSREGTWNTEAFF,TGTGCCACCAGCAGGGAGGGAACCTGGAACACTGAAGCTTTCTTT
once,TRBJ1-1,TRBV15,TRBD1,CATSRAGTGSSAFF,TGTGCCACCAGCAGAGCCGGGACAGGGAGTAGTGCTTTCTTT
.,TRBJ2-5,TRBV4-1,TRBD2,CASSHPGAGRETQYF,TGCGCCAGCAGCCACCCCGGAGCGGGGAGAGAGACCCAGTACTTC
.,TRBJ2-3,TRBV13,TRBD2,CASSRSGTSGRSSDTQYF,TGTGCCAGCAGCCGATCCGGGACTAGCGGGAGGAGCTCAGATACGCAGTATTTT
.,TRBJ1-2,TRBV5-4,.,CASSSQGTYGYTF,TGTGCCAGCAGCTCGCAGGGTACCTATGGCTACACCTTC
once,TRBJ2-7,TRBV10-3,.,CAISEPDLSYEQYF,TGTGCCATCAGTGAGCCGGACTTGTCCTACGAGCAGTACTTC
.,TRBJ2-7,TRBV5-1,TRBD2,CASSPTSGGVEQYF,TGCGCCAGTTCTCCAACTAGCGGGGGAGTGGAGCAGTACTTC
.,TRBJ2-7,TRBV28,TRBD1,CASSFEGASLREQYF,TGTGCCAGCAGTTTTGAGGGGGCATCCCTAAGGGAGCAGTACTTC
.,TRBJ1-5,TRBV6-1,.,CASSEASGSGNQPQHF,TGTGCCAGCAGTGAAGCTTCGGGGTCCGGCAATCAGCCCCAGCATTTT
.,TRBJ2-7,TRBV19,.,CASSMSDISYEQYF,TGTGCCAGTAGTATGTCAGACATCTCCTACGAGCAGTACTTC
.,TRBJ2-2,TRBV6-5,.,CASRTGSRGELFF,TGTGCCAGCCGCACAGGGTCGCGCGGGGAGCTGTTTTTT
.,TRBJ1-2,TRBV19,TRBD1,CASIIGTGANNYGYTF,TGTGCCAGTATTATCGGGACAGGGGCGAATAACTATGGCTACACCTTC
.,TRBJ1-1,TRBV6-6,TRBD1,CASSPTGSAFF,TGTGCCAGCAGCCCGACAGGGTCGGCTTTCTTT
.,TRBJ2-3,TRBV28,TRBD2,CASSSSGRMKSTDTQYF,TGTGCCAGCAGTTCTAGCGGGAGGATGAAGAGCACAGATACGCAGTATTTT
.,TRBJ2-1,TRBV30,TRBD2,CAWSVRGFGGGTYNEQFF,TGTGCCTGGAGTGTAAGGGGCTTTGGCGGGGGGACTTACAATGAGCAGTTCTTC
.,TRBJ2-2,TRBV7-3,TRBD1,CASSPGQGRVGELFF,TGTGCCAGCAGCCCCGGACAGGGGCGGGTCGGGGAGCTGTTTTTT
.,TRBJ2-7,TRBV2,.,CASSGGRYEQYF,TGTGCCAGCAGTGGAGGGCGCTACGAGCAGTACTTC
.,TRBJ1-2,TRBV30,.,CAWSYSGFYGYTF,TGTGCCTGGAGTTACTCGGGGTTTTATGGCTACACCTTC
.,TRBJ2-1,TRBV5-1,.,CASSLDRLLYNEQFF,TGCGCCAGCAGCCTGGACAGATTATTATACAATGAGCAGTTCTTC
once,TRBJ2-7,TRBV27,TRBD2,CASSPIAGGPYEQYF,TGTGCCAGCAGTCCCATAGCGGGAGGCCCCTACGAGCAGTACTTC
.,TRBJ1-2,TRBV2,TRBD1,CASSEGTGAVGYTF,TGTGCCAGCAGTGAAGGGACAGGGGCCGTCGGCTACACCTTC
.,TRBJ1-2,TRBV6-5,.,CASSSGVYGYTF,TGTGCCAGCAGTTCTGGGGTCTATGGCTACACCTTC
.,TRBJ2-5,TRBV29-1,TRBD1,CSVEDTTGYQETQYF,TGCAGCGTTGAAGATACGACAGGGTACCAAGAGACCCAGTACTTC
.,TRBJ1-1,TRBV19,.,CASAKGYYDTEAFF,TGTGCCAGCGCAAAAGGGTATTACGACACTGAAGCTTTCTTT
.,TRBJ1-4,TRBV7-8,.,CASSLDQGTTNEKLFF,TGTGCCAGCAGCTTAGATCAGGGGACAACTAATGAAAAACTGTTTTTT
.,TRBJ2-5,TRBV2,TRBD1,CASSGTGGETQYF,TGTGCCAGCAGTGGGACAGGGGGAGAGACCCAGTACTTC
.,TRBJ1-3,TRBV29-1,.,CSVSNSGNTIYF,TGCAGCGTTTCAAACTCTGGAAACACCATATATTTT
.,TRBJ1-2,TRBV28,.,CASSPTGRSDYGYTF,TGTGCCAGCAGTCCTACGGGACGGTCAGACTATGGCTACACCTTC
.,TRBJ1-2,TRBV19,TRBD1,CASRVSDRRGGYTF,TGTGCCAGTAGGGTGTCGGACAGGAGGGGAGGCTACACCTTC
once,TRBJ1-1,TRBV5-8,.,CASSLGRMMNTEAFF,TGTGCCAGCAGCTTGGGACGGATGATGAACACTGAAGCTTTCTTT
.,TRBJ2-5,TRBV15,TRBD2,CATSRELAGGFQETQYF,TGTGCCACCAGCAGAGAACTAGCGGGGGGCTTTCAAGAGACCCAGTACTTC
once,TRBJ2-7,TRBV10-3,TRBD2,CATSGGYEQYF,TGTGCCACCTCGGGGGGATACGAGCAGTACTTC
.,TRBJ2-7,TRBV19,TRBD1,CASSIWPGQSFYEQYF,TGTGCCAGTAGTATCTGGCCGGGACAGAGCTTCTACGAGCAGTACTTC
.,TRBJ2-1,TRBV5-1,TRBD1,CASSADRPMGEQFF,TGCGCCAGCAGCGCGGACAGGCCGATGGGTGAGCAGTTCTTC
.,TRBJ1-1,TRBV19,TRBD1,CASSIPGQGASEAFF,TGTGCCAGTAGTATCCCGGGACAGGGGGCCTCTGAAGCTTTCTTT
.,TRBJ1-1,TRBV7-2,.,CASSRPDKFTEAFF,TGTGCCAGCAGCCGACCCGACAAATTCACTGAAGCTTTCTTT
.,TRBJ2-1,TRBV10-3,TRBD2,CAITSGSSYNEQFF,TGTGCCATCACTAGCGGCAGCTCCTACAATGAGCAGTTCTTC
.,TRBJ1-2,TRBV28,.,CASSLRRLGYGYTF,TGTGCCAGCAGTTTAAGACGGTTGGGCTATGGCTACACCTTC
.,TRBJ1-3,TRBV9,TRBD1,CASTTTGGRGNTIYF,TGTGCCAGCACCACTACAGGGGGTAGAGGAAACACCATATATTTT
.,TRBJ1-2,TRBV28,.,CASSPLWGGYGYTF,TGTGCCAGCAGCCCATTGTGGGGTGGGTATGGCTACACCTTC
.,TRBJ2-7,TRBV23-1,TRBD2,CALKCGGGGYEQYF,TGCGCCCTAAAGTGCGGCGGGGGGGGTTACGAGCAGTACTTC
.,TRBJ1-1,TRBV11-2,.,CASSLAVGEAFF,TGTGCCAGCAGCTTAGCGGTGGGGGAAGCTTTCTTT
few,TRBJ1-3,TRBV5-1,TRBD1,CASSEGQGGNTIYF,TGCGCCAGCAGCGAGGGACAGGGGGGAAACACCATATATTTT
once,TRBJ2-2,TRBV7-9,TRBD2,CASSPPLAGVGGELFF,TGTGCCAGCAGCCCCCCCCTAGCGGGAGTCGGCGGGGAGCTGTTTTTT
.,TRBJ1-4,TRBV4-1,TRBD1,CASSQEGTGNEKLFF,TGCGCCAGCAGCCAAGAGGGGACAGGGAATGAAAAACTGTTTTTT
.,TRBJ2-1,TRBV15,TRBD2,CATSRDLAVSSYNEQFF,TGTGCCACCAGCAGGGACCTAGCGGTGAGCTCCTACAATGAGCAGTTCTTC
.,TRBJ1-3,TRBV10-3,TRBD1,CAISDTGQGRRNTIYF,TGTGCCATCAGTGATACCGGACAGGGGAGGAGAAACACCATATATTTT
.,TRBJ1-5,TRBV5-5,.,CASSATGYSNQPQHF,TGTGCCAGCAGCGCGACGGGCTATAGCAATCAGCCCCAGCATTTT